Here is one TCR beta chain with its context. These data come from a study of blood T cell repertoires in COVID-19. There are 13 residues in the CDR3. Germline V gene lookup returns CDR1 SGHVS and CDR2 FNYEAQ. Trimming cost V 3 bases and J 5 bases, with 11 bases left between them. Per the original methods: Amplified reference gene primers provided the basis for estimating nucleated cell counts. The assay was immunoSEQ multiplex PCR, and TCRdb's table has in-frame clones only and misses some. That table gives V, J and clone size, and the DNA gave D and trimming. The sample yields fewer than 350,000 clones, around nine tenths seen once.

J is TRBJ2-7 and V is TRBV7-6; D may be TRBD1 (6 bases). The sequenced sample was PBMCs or T cells enriched from blood (not recorded which). The sequence was obtained from a woman aged 60-75 years in a cohort exposed to, infected with or recovered from COVID-19 (not recorded which). The CDR3 DNA follows: TGTGCCAGCAGCTTTGTACCAGGGGACGAGCAGTACTTC. Translating it yields CASSFVPGDEQYF.